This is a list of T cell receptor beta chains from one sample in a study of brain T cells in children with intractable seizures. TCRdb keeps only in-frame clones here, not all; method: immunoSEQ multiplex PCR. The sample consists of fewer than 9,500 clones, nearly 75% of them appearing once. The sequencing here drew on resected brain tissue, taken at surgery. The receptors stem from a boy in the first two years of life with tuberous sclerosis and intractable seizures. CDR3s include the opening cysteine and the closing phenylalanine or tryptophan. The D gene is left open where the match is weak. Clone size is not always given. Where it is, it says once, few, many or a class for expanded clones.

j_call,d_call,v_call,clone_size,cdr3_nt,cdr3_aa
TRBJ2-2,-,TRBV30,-,TGTGCCTGGAGTCCTGCTATTACCGGGGAGCTGTTTTTT,CAWSPAITGELFF
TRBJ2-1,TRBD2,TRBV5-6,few,TGTGCCAGCAGGCGAGGACTAGATGAGCAGTTCTTC,CASRRGLDEQFF
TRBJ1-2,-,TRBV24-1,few,TGTGCCACCAGTGATGGGAGAGGAGCTAACTATGGCTACACCTTC,CATSDGRGANYGYTF
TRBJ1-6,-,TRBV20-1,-,TGCAGTGCTAGTTGGCCAGGGCATAATTCACCCCTCCACTTT,CSASWPGHNSPLHF
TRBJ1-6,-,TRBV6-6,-,TGTGCCAGCAGTTACGGCAAACAGGGATATAATTCACCCCTCCACTTT,CASSYGKQGYNSPLHF
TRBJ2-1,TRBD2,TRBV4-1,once,TGCGCCAGCAGCCGGCGACTAGCGGAGGACTACAATGAGCAGTTCTTC,CASSRRLAEDYNEQFF
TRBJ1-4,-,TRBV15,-,TGTGCCACCAGCAGAGGTGGGACGTCGAGAGAAAAACTGTTTTTT,CATSRGGTSREKLFF
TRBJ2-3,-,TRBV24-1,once,TGTGCCACCAGTGATCAAGATACGCAGTATTTT,CATSDQDTQYF
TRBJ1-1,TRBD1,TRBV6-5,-,TGTGCCAGCAGTTCTGGGGACAGGGCGGTGGGCACTGAAGCTTTCTTT,CASSSGDRAVGTEAFF
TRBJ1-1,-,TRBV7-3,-,TGTGCCAGCAGCGAAGGGGACATCCCGAACACTGAAGCTTTCTTT,CASSEGDIPNTEAFF
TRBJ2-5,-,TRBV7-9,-,TGTGCCAGCAGGGCCTCCGGGCCTGGAATCCCCCAGTACTTC,CASRASGPGIPQYF
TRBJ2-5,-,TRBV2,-,TGTGCCAGTGAACTGGGGGAGACCCAGTACTTC,CASELGETQYF
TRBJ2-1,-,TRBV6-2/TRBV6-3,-,TGTGCCAGCAGTAAGTCCTCGAGCGAGACCTGGTACAATGAGCAGTTCTTC,CASSKSSSETWYNEQFF
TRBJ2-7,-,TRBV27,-,TGTGCCAGCAGTTTCGTACCTCGGAGCTCCTACGAGCAGTACTTC,CASSFVPRSSYEQYF
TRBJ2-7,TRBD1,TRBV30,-,TGTGCCTGGAGTACGGGACAGGGGTACCACGAGCAGTACTTC,CAWSTGQGYHEQYF
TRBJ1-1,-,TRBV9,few,TGTGCCAGCAGCGCTACAGGGTTGGACACTGAAGCTTTCTTT,CASSATGLDTEAFF
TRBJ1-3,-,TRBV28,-,TGTGCCAGCAGTTTATGGCCTCCGGACAGCTCTGGAAACACCATATATTTT,CASSLWPPDSSGNTIYF
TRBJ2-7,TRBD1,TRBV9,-,TGTGCCAGCAGCCTCACAGGGGGCTCAAGCTCCTACGAGCAGTACTTC,CASSLTGGSSSYEQYF
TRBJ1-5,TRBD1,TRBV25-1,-,TGTGCCAGCAGTGAGAGGACAGGGGGGTTCGACAATCAGCCCCAGCATTTT,CASSERTGGFDNQPQHF
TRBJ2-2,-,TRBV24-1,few,TGTGCCACCAGATGGGAGGAGGGCGGGGAGCTGTTTTTT,CATRWEEGGELFF
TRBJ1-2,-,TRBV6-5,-,TGTGCCAGCCTGTGGGCAGTCTATGGCTACACCTTC,CASLWAVYGYTF
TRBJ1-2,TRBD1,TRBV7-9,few,TGTGCCAGCAGCCTTGGACAGGGCGCCTATGGCTACACCTTC,CASSLGQGAYGYTF
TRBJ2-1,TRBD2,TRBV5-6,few,TGTGCCAGCAGATGGACTAGCGGGGGGATTAGCTCCTACAATGAGCAGTTCTTC,CASRWTSGGISSYNEQFF
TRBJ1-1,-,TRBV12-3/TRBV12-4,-,TGTGCCAGCAGTTTAGGGGACAACACTGAAGCTTTCTTT,CASSLGDNTEAFF
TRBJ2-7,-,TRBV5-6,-,TGTGCCAGCAGCCGTCCTGGGACGTCGTCCTACGAGCAGTACTTC,CASSRPGTSSYEQYF
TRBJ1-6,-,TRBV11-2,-,TGTGCCAGCAGCTTATTAAGTACCGTTAATAATTCACCCCTCCACTTT,CASSLLSTVNNSPLHF
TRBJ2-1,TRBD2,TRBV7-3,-,TGTGCCAGCAGCTCCCAAGGACTAGCGGGAGGGCCGAAGAATGAGCAGTTCTTC,CASSSQGLAGGPKNEQFF
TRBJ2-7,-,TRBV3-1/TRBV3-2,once,TGTGCCAGCAGCCAAGTTCGGCGGGGATACCACGAGCAGTACTTC,CASSQVRRGYHEQYF
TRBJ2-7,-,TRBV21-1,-,TGTGCCAGCAGCCCCACCGGGACAGGGCACTACGAGCAGTACTTC,CASSPTGTGHYEQYF
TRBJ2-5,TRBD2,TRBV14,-,TGTGCCAGCAGCCAAGAGTCGGCGCGGGAGGAGACCCAGTACTTC,CASSQESAREETQYF
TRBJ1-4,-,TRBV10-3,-,TGTGCCATCAGTGAGTCCCATGAAAAACTGTTTTTT,CAISESHEKLFF
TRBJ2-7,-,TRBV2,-,TGTGCCAGCAGTGATGGTGCGGCCCACGAGCAGTACTTC,CASSDGAAHEQYF
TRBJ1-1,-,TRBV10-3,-,TGTGCCATCAGACAGAGCATGAACACTGAAGCTTTCTTT,CAIRQSMNTEAFF
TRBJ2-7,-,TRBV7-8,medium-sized,TGTGCCAGCAGCTTAAAGAATCTCGAGCAGTACTTC,CASSLKNLEQYF
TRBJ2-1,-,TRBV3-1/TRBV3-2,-,TGTGCCAGCAGCCAAGATTGGTCGGGGCCGCGTGAGCAGTTCTTC,CASSQDWSGPREQFF
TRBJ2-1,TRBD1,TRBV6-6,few,TGTGCCAGCGGACGGACAGGCCCGTACAATGAGCAGTTCTTC,CASGRTGPYNEQFF
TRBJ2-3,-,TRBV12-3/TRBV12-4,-,TGTGCCAGCAGCCTCCAGGAAAAGACGTATTTT,CASSLQEKTYF
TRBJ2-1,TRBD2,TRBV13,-,TGTGCCAGCAGCTTAGGGCGGGGGGGCGTATATGAGCAGTTCTTC,CASSLGRGGVYEQFF
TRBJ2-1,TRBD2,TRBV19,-,TGTGCCAGTAGTACCCTAGCGGTCACTTACAATGAGCAGTTCTTC,CASSTLAVTYNEQFF
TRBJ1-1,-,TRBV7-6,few,TGTGCCAGCAGTTTAGGGCCCGAAGGAGAAGCTTTCTTT,CASSLGPEGEAFF
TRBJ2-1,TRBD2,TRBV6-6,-,TGTGCCATCAGGACTAGCGGGCGGAATGAGCAGTTCTTC,CAIRTSGRNEQFF
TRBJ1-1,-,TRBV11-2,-,TGTGCCAGCAGCTTAGGTCCAAGGCGGAACACTGAAGCTTTCTTT,CASSLGPRRNTEAFF
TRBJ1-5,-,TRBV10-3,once,TGTGCCATCAGTGAGTCGACCCGCCAGCCCCAGCATTTT,CAISESTRQPQHF
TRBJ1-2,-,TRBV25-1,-,TGTGCCAGCAGTGGAGCTTACATGATGGCGGGTGGCTACACCTTC,CASSGAYMMAGGYTF
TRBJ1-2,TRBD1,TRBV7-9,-,TGTGCCAGCAGCCCCGGACAGGGCGGCTATGGCTACACCTTC,CASSPGQGGYGYTF
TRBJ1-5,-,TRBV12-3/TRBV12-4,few,TGTGCCAGCAGGCGTACAGATCAGCCCCAGCATTTT,CASRRTDQPQHF
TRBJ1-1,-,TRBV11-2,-,TGTGCCAGCAGAAACCTAGGGGGTCCAATGAACACTGAAGCTTTCTTT,CASRNLGGPMNTEAFF
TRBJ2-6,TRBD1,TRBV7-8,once,TGTGCCAGCAGCATACCGGGACAGGGAGGTGGGGCCAACGTCCTGACTTTC,CASSIPGQGGGANVLTF